This T cell receptor beta chain was recorded in a study of OX40 agonist ivuxolimab in advanced cancers. Study overall: The diagnoses of dose-escalation patients were hepatocellular carcinoma, melanoma, renal cell or head and neck cancer.

Profiling relied on immunoSEQ multiplex PCR, and the TCRdb table lists in-frame clones only, not all of them. The table has 65,000 to 85,000 clones, 85% to 90% seen once; the top ten hold 3.5% to 5%. This clone was counted only a few times. Germline V lookup: CDR1 MGHRA, CDR2 YSYEKL. The V end was cut by 1 base, the J end by 7 bases, with 14 bases between. CDR3 length: 16 residues. The material sequenced was CD4+ or CD8+ T cells sorted from blood, taken in a trial of the OX40 agonist ivuxolimab. The sequence came from an adult with an advanced solid tumor such as melanoma, head and neck, liver or kidney cancer. This chain uses TRBV4-1 with TRBJ1-6; D unresolved. The DNA for the CDR3 is TGCGCCAGCAGCCAAGTGAGGCCAACGCTAAATTCACCCCTCCACTTT. Encoded protein: CASSQVRPTLNSPLHF.